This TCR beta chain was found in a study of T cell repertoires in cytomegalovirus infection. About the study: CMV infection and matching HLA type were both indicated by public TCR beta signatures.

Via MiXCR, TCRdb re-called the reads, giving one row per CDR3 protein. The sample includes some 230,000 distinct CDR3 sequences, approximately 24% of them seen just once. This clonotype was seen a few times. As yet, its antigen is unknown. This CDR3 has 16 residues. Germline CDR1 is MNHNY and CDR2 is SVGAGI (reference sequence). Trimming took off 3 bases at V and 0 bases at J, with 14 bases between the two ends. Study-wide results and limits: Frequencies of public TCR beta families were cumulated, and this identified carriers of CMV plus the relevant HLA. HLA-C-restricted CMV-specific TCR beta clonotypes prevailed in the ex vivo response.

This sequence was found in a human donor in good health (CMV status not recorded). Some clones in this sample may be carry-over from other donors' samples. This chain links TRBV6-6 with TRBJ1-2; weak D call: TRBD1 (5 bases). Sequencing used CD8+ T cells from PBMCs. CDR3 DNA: TGTGCCAGCAGTTATCATGCTTCAGGGTCTAACTATGGCTACACCTTC. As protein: CASSYHASGSNYGYTF.